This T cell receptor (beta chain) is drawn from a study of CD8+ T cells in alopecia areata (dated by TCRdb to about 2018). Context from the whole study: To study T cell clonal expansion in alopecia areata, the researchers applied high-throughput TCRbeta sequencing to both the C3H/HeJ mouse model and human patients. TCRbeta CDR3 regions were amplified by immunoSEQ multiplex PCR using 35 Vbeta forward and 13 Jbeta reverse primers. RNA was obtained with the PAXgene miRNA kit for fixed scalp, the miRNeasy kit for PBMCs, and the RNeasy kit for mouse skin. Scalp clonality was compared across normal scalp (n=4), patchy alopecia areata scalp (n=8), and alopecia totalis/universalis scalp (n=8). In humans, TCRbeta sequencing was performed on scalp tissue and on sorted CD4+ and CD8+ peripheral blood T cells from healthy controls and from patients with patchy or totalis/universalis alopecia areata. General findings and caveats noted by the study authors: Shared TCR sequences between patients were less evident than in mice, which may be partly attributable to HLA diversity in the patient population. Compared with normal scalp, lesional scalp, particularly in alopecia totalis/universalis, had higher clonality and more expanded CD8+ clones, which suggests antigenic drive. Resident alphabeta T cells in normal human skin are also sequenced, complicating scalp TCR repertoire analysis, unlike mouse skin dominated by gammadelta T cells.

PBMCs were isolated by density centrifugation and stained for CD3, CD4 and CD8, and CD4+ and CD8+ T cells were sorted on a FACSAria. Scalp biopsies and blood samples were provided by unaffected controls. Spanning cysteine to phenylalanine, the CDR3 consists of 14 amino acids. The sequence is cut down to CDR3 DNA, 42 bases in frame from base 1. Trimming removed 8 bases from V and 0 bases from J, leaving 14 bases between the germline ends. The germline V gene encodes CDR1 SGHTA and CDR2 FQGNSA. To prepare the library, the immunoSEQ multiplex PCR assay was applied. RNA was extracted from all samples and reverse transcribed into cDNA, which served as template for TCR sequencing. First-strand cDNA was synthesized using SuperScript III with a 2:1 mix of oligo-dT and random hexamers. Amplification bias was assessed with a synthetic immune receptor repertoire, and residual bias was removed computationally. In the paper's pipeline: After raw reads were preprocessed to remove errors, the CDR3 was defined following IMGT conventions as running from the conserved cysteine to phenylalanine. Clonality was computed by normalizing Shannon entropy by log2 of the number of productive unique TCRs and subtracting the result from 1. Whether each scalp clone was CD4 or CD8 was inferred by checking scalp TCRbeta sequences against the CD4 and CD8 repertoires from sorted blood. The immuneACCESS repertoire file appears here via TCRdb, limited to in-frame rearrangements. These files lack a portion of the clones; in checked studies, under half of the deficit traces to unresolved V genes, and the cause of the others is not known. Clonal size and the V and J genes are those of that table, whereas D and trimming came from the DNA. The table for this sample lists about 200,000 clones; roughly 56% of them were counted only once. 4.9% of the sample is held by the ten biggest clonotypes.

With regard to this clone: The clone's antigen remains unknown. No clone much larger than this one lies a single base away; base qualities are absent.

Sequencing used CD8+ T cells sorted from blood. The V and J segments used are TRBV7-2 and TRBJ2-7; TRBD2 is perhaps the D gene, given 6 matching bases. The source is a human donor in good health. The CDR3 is CASAPGVGSYEQYF. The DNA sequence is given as TGTGCCAGCGCCCCGGGGGTGGGCTCCTACGAGCAGTACTTC.